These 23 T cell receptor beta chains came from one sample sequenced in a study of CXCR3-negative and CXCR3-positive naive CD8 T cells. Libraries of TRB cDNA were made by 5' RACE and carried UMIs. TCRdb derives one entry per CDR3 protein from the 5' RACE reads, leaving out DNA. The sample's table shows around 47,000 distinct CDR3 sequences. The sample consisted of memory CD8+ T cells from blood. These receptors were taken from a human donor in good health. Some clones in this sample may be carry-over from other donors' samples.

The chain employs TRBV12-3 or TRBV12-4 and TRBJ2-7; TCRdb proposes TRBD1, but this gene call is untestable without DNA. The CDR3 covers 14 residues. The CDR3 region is CASSFLDPAYEQYF.

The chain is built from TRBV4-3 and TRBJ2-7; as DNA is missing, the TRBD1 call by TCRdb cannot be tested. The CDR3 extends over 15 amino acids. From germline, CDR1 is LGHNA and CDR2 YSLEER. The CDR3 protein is CASSQARTGSYEQYF.

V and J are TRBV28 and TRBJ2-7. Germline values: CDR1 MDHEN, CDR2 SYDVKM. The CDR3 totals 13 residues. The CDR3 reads CASSSYELREQYF.

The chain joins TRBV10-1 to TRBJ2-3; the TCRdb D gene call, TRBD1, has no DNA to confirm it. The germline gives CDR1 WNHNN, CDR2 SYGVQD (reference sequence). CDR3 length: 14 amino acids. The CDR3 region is CASSETGLGDTQYF.

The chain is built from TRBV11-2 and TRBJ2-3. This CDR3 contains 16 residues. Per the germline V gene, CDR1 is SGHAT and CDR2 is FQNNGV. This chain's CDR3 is CASSTGLALSTDTQYF.

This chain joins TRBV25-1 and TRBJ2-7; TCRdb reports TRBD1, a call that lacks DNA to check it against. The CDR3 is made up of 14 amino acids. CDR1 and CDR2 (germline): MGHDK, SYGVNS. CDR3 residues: CASSEWGTSYEQYF.

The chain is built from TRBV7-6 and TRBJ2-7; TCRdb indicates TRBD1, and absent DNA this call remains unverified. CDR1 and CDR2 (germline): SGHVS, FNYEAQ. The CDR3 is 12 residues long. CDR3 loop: CASSRDQYEQYF.

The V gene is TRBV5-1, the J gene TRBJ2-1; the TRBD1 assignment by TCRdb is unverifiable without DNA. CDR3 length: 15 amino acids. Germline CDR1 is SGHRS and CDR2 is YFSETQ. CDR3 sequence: CASSPGTGVLNEQFF.

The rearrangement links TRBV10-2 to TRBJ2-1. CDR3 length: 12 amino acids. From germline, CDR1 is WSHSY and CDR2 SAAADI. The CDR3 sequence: CASSVGGEMEFF.

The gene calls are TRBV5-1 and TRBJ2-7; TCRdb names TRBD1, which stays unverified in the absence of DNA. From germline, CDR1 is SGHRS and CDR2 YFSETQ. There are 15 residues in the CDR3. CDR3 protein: CASSPGGGESYEQYF.

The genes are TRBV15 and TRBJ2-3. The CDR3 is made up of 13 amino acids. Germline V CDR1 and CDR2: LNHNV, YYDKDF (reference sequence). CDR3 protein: CATSRASTDTQYF.

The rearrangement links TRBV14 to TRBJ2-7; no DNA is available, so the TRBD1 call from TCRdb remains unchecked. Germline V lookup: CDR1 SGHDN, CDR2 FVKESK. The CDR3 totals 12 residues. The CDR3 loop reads CASSGGSDEQYF.

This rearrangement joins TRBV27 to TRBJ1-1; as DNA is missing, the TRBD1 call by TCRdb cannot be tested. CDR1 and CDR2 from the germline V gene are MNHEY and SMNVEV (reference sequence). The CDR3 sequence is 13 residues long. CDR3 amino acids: CASSGTGVTEAFF.

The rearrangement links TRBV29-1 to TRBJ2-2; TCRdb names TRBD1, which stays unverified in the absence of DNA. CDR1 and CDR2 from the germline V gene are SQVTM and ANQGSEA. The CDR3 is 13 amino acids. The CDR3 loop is CSVRDINTGELFF.

CDR3 region: CASSYPPGQGLDTQYF. The J gene is TRBJ2-3, the V gene TRBV6-5; TCRdb's D call of TRBD1 is untestable without DNA. Per germline, CDR1 MNHEY and CDR2 SVGAGI. The CDR3 loop spans 16 amino acids.

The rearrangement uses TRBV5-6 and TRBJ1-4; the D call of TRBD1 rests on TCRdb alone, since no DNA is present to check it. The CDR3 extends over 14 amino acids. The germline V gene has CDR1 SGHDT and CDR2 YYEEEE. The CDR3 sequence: CASSLPRARGKLFF.

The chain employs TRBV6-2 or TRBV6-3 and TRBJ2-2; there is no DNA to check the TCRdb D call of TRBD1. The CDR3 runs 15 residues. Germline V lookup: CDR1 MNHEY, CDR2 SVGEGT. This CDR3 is CASSTGTTNTGELFF.

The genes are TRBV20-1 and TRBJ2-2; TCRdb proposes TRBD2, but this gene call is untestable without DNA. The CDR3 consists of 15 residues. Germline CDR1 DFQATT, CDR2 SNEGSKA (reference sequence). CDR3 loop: CSARDLAGSTGELFF.

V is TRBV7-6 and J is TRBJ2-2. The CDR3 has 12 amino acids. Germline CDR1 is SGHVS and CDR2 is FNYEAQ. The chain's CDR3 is CASSSPTGELFF.

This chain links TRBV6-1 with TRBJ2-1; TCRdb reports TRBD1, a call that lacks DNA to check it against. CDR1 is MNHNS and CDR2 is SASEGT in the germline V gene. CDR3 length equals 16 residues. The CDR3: CASSLALRDTYNEQFF.

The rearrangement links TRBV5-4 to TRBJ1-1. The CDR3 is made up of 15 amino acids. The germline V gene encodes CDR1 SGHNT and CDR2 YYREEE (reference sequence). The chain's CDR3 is CASSFAGMPDTEAFF.

The chain's CDR3 is CASSLEKTAGEQFF. V usage is TRBV7-9 and J usage is TRBJ2-1; the D call of TRBD1 rests on TCRdb alone, since no DNA is present to check it. This CDR3 region has 14 residues. Germline V lookup: CDR1 SEHNR, CDR2 FQNEAQ (reference sequence).

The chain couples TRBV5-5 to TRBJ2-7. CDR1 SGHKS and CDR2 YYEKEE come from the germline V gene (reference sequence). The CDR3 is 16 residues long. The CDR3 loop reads CASSPYMAGSSYEQYF.